The clone carrying this TCR beta chain appeared a few times. Its antigen is not identified. TCRdb itself ran the 5' RACE reads through MiXCR, one entry per CDR3 protein. Here the sample spans 500,000 to 700,000 distinct CDR3 sequences, around 7.5% being singletons. This sample was taken from a study of identical twins. Regarding the study as a whole: Partial confounding of zero-insertion analyses by invariant MAIT and iNKT cells was possible.

Another study also made use of these data, one on yellow fever vaccine responses in identical twins.

The sample consisted of PBMCs. This TCR was sampled from a woman aged 18-29 years in good health.

The CDR3 loop reads CASSSFGNPRSYNEQFF. In DNA form, the CDR3 reads TGTGCCAGCAGTTCCTTTGGGAATCCTCGCTCCTACAATGAGCAGTTCTTC. The V and J genes are TRBV12-3 or TRBV12-4 and TRBJ2-1, with D unclear. The V gene lost 4 bases and the J gene lost 0 bases, with 16 bases spanning the gap. This CDR3 contains 17 residues.